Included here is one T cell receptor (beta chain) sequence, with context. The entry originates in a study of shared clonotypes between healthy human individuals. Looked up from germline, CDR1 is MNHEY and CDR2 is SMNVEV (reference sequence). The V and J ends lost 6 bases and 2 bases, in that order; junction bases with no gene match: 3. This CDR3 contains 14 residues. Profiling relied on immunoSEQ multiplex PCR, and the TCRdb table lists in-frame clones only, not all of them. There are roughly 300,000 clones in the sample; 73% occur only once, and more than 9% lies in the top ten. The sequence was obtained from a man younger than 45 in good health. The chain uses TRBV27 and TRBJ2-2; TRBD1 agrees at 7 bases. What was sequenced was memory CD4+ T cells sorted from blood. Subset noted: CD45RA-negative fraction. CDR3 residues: CASRGTANTGELFF. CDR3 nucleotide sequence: TGTGCCAGCAGAGGGACAGCTAACACCGGGGAGCTGTTTTTT.